This entry lists 19 T cell receptor beta chains sequenced from one sample in a study of cytomegalovirus exposure and HLA in healthy donors. PCR was performed using 60 Vbeta and 13 Jbeta primers. TCRdb's table, derived via immunoSEQ multiplex PCR, lists solely in-frame clones and lacks some. The table includes 150,000 to 200,000 clones, about 73% detected once. The sequenced sample was PBMCs. Receptors were obtained from a woman in her forties or fifties in good health and CMV-seropositive.

The J gene is TRBJ1-1, the V gene TRBV30; D call uncertain. With 0 bases removed from V and 4 bases from J, the gap between germline ends came to 12 bases. CDR1 GTSNPN and CDR2 SVGIG come from the germline V gene (reference sequence). The CDR3 runs 14 residues. CDR3 nucleotide sequence: TGTGCCTGGAGTGTGAGTACCTTAAGCACTGAAGCTTTCTTT. It translates to CAWSVSTLSTEAFF.

This clone was seen a single time. This chain uses TRBV5-1 with TRBJ1-6; no reliable D call. CDR1 is SGHRS, CDR2 YFSETQ, per germline. The CDR3 is 16 residues long. Deletions cut 4 bases from V and 5 bases from J, with 16 bases between. CDR3 protein: CASSLDPGIHNSPLHF. The CDR3 DNA reads TGCGCCAGCAGCCTCGACCCCGGGATTCATAATTCACCCCTCCACTTT.

V and J are TRBV15 and TRBJ2-7; TRBD2 matches at 12 bases. CDR3 length equals 16 residues. Germline V lookup: CDR1 LNHNV, CDR2 YYDKDF (reference sequence). V gave up 0 bases and J gave up 4 bases; unmatched junction bases: 4. In nucleotides, the CDR3 is TGTGCCACCAGCAGAGATCTAGCGGGGGGGCCTTACGAGCAGTACTTC. Residues: CATSRDLAGGPYEQYF.

This sequence joins TRBV5-4 and TRBJ2-7, with D tentatively TRBD2 (6 bases). The CDR3 is 14 residues long. Germline V gives CDR1 SGHNT, CDR2 YYREEE (reference sequence). V was shortened by 0 bases and J by 6 bases, with 13 bases between the two germline ends. The CDR3 nucleotides are TGTGCCAGCAGCTTGGCGGCTAGCGCTGGCGAGCAGTACTTC. Protein product: CASSLAASAGEQYF.

Comment on this clone: The sample contains more than one DNA sequence encoding this CDR3. This chain joins TRBV2 and TRBJ1-1; 8 positions match TRBD1. J was trimmed by 5 bases and V by 5 bases; bases with no gene match: 4. This CDR3 has 13 residues. CDR1 SNHLY and CDR2 FYNNEI come from the germline V gene. This CDR3 reads CASSRQGSTEAFF. CDR3 in DNA: TGTGCCAGCAGTCGACAGGGGTCTACTGAAGCTTTCTTT.

The J gene is TRBJ1-5, the V gene TRBV5-1; D is unclear. The germline V gene has CDR1 SGHRS and CDR2 YFSETQ. V was trimmed by 0 bases and J by 4 bases, leaving 5 bases between them. This CDR3 contains 13 residues. CDR3 in DNA: TGCGCCAGCAGCTTGGGAGAGAATCAGCCCCAGCATTTT. This sequence encodes CASSLGENQPQHF.

This clone was detected only a few times. The same CDR3 arises from other DNA sequences in this sample as well. This chain joins TRBV6-6 and TRBJ1-1; 10 nucleotides agree with TRBD1. Germline lookup yields CDR1 MNHNY and CDR2 SVGAGI (reference sequence). The CDR3 is made up of 16 amino acids. After removal of 6 bases from V and 3 bases from J, the junction contained 10 bases not matched to a gene. For the CDR3, the DNA is TGTGCCAGCAGGGACCGACAGGGGGCGCTTGACACTGAAGCTTTCTTT. It specifies CASRDRQGALDTEAFF.

The rearrangement uses TRBV5-1 and TRBJ2-7; 9 bases match TRBD2. After removal of 0 bases from V and 7 bases from J, the junction contained 8 bases not matched to a gene. The germline CDR1 and CDR2 sequences are SGHRS and YFSETQ. The CDR3 extends over 15 amino acids. The CDR3: CASSLAVASGEEQYF. In DNA, the CDR3 is TGCGCCAGCAGCTTGGCCGTGGCTAGCGGGGAGGAGCAGTACTTC.

The CDR3 DNA is TGTGCCAGCAGCTCCGACAGAGACCCCTCCTACGAGCAGTACTTC. It is translated as CASSSDRDPSYEQYF. The rearrangement uses TRBV5-4 and TRBJ2-5; maybe TRBD1 (5 bases). The J call may be faulty, since TRBJ2-7 better matches the DNA end. The CDR3 loop spans 15 amino acids. CDR1 is SGHNT, CDR2 YYREEE, per germline (reference sequence).

The genes are TRBV11-1 and TRBJ1-1; D call uncertain. The CDR3 extends over 13 amino acids. Germline-derived CDR1 and CDR2 are SGHAT and FQDESV (reference sequence). The V end lost 0 bases, the J end lost 5 bases, and 7 bases lay between the germline ends. CDR3: CASSLAERTEAFF. The CDR3 DNA reads TGTGCCAGCAGCTTAGCAGAGAGGACTGAAGCTTTCTTT. The complete variable domain, with remaining parts taken from reference TRBV11-1 and TRBJ1-1, reads EAEVAQSPRYKITEKSQAVAFWCDPISGHATLYWYRQILGQGPELLVQFQDESVVDDSQLPKDRFSAERLKGVDSTLKIQPAELGDSAMYLCASSLAERTEAFFGQGTRLTVV.

The gene calls are TRBV29-1 and TRBJ2-7; 11 nucleotides align to TRBD1. The CDR3 totals 12 residues. V lost 7 bases to trimming and J lost 2 bases; unmatched junction nucleotides: 1. Germline assignment: CDR1 SQVTM and CDR2 ANQGSEA. The CDR3 loop reads CSAGQGAYEQYF. The CDR3 nucleotides are TGCAGCGCGGGACAGGGGGCCTACGAGCAGTACTTC.

The chain has TRBV6-6 and TRBJ2-2; TRBD1 agrees at 7 bases. Looked up from germline, CDR1 is MNHNY and CDR2 is SVGAGI (reference sequence). This CDR3 contains 14 residues. The V and J ends lost 5 bases and 6 bases, in that order; junction bases with no gene match: 6. As DNA, the CDR3 is TGTGCCAGCAGTAATACAGGGGTGGCCGGGGAGCTGTTTTTT. This translates into CASSNTGVAGELFF.

The chain combines TRBV13 with TRBJ2-1, with D tentatively TRBD1 (6 bases). Germline CDR1 and CDR2: PRHDT and FYEKMQ (reference sequence). The CDR3 length is 16 residues. The V end lost 5 bases, the J end lost 0 bases, and 14 bases lay between the germline ends. The DNA for the CDR3 is TGTGCCAGCAGCCCCTCGGACAGATTCTCCTACAATGAGCAGTTCTTC. Translation: CASSPSDRFSYNEQFF.

Regarding this clone: Sequence at one end of the junction differs from germline and may be a read error. J is TRBJ1-1 and V is TRBV15; D call uncertain. Germline CDR1 LNHNV, CDR2 YYDKDF (reference sequence). This CDR3 contains 15 residues. The CDR3 spells CATSRGPPGNTEAFF. The CDR3, as DNA: TGTGCCACTAGCAGAGGTCCCCCAGGGAACACTGAAGCTTTCTTT. The whole variable domain, remainder taken from reference TRBV15 and TRBJ1-1, is DAMVIQNPRYQVTQFGKPVTLSCSQTLNHNVMYWYQQKSSQAPKLLFHYYDKDFNNEADTPDNFQSRRPNTSFCFLDIRSPGLGDTAMYLCATSRGPPGNTEAFFGQGTRLTVV.

J is TRBJ2-7 and V is TRBV6-6, with D perhaps matching TRBD1 (5 bases). CDR1 is MNHNY and CDR2 is SVGAGI in the germline V gene (reference sequence). The CDR3 has 15 residues. V was pared by 6 bases and J by 4 bases, with 19 bases between. For the CDR3, the DNA is TGTGCCAGCAGGGGTGGGGCCAAAGTGGGGTACGAGCAGTACTTC. Residues: CASRGGAKVGYEQYF.

The chain recombines TRBV7-7 with TRBJ2-5; 9 bases align to TRBD1. Germline CDR1 reads SSHAT; CDR2 reads FNYEAQ (reference sequence). The V segment lost 7 bases and the J segment 4 bases; nucleotides outside the gene matches: 13. This CDR3 comprises 16 residues. The CDR3 is CASTTHDGTGIETQYF. CDR3 DNA: TGTGCCAGCACCACCCATGATGGGACAGGGATAGAGACCCAGTACTTC.

The gene calls are TRBV25-1 and TRBJ2-3, with D maybe TRBD2 (5 bases). Deletions cut 0 bases from V and 3 bases from J, with 19 bases between. Germline CDR1 MGHDK, CDR2 SYGVNS. There are 18 residues in the CDR3. CDR3 residues: CASSEYGPLGELTDTQYF. As DNA, the CDR3 is TGTGCCAGCAGTGAATATGGACCACTCGGGGAATTGACAGATACGCAGTATTTT.

This sequence joins TRBV5-1 and TRBJ1-2, with D unclear. Germline V gives CDR1 SGHRS, CDR2 YFSETQ. The V end was cut by 0 bases, the J end by 6 bases, with 12 bases between. The length of the CDR3 is 14 residues. CDR3 sequence (DNA): TGCGCCAGCAGCTTGGTTAGGGAAGCGGATGGCTACACCTTC. It translates to CASSLVREADGYTF.

The rearrangement uses TRBV9 and TRBJ2-7; 10 bases map to TRBD2. The ends lost 0 bases at V and 5 bases at J; junction bases unmatched: 8. This CDR3 contains 16 residues. CDR1 is SGDLS, CDR2 YYNGEE, per germline. The CDR3, as DNA: TGTGCCAGCAGCGTAGTCGGAGCGGGGGGGCCGGACGAGCAGTACTTC. This sequence encodes CASSVVGAGGPDEQYF.